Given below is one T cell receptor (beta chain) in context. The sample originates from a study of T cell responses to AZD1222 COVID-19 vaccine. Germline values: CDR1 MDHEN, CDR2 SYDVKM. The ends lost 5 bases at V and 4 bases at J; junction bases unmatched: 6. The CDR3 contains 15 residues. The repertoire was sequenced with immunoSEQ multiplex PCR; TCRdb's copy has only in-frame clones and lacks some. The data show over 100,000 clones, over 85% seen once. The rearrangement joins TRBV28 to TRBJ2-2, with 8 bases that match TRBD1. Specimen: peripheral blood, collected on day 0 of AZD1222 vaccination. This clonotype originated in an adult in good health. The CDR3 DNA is TGTGCCAGCAGTAAGGACAGGGTCGGCACCGGGGAGCTGTTTTTT. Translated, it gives CASSKDRVGTGELFF.